Sequencing of this TCR beta chain was carried out in a study of cytomegalovirus exposure and HLA in healthy donors. The CDR3 is 12 residues long. With 5 bases removed from V and 9 bases from J, the gap between germline ends came to 11 bases. The germline CDR1 and CDR2 sequences are MDHEN and SYDVKM. The protocol was immunoSEQ multiplex PCR, while the TCRdb copy is restricted to in-frame clones and leaves out a portion. The table has 90,000 to 110,000 clones, about nine tenths seen once. The material sequenced was PBMCs. This receptor was obtained from a woman aged 18-29 years in good health and CMV-seronegative. This chain joins TRBV28 and TRBJ2-1; a weak D match, TRBD2 (7 bases). The CDR3 DNA reads as TGTGCCAGCAGTAAGGGGGGGAGTGAGCAGTTCTTC. It is translated as CASSKGGSEQFF.